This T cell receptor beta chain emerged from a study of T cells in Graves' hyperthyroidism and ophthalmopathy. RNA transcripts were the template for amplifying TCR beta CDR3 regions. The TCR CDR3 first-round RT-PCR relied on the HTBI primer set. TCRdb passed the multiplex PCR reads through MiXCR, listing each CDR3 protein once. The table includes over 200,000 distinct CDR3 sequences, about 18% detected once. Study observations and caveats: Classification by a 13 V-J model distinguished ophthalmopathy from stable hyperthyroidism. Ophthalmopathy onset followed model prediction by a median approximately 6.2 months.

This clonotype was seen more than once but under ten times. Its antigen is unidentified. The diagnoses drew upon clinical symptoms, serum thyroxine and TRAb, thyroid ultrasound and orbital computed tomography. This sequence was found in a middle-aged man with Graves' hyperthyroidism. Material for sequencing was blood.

CDR3 sequence reads: CATRDRGAGELFF. The DNA of the CDR3 is TGTGCCACCCGGGACAGGGGGGCCGGGGAGCTGTTTTTT. The V and J genes are TRBV2 and TRBJ2-2, with 11 bases matching TRBD1. The CDR3 is made up of 13 amino acids. The V segment lost 10 bases and the J segment 6 bases; nucleotides outside the gene matches: 4. Germline-derived CDR1 and CDR2 are SNHLY and FYNNEI.